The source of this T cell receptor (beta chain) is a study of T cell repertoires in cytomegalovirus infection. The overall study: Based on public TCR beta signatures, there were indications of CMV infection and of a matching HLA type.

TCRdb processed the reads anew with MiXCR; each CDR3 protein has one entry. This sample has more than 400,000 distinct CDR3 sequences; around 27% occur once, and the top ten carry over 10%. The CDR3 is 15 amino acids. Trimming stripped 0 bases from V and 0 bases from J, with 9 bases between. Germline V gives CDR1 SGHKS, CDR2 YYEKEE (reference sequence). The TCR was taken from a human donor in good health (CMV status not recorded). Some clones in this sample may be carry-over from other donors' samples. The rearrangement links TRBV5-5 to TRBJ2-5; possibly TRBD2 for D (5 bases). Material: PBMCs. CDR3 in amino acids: CASSLDGLYQETQYF. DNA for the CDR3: TGTGCCAGCAGCTTGGACGGACTGTACCAAGAGACCCAGTACTTC. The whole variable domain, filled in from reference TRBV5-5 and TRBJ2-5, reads DAGVTQSPTHLIKTRGQQVTLRCSPISGHKSVSWYQQVLGQGPQFIFQYYEKEERGRGNFPDRFSARQFPNYSSELNVNALLLGDSALYLCASSLDGLYQETQYFGPGTRLLVL.